This passage covers 14 T cell receptor beta chains from one sample sequenced in a study of T cell repertoires in aging, cancer and after chemotherapy. Amplification of TCR beta used genomic DNA extracted from peripheral blood. Multiplex touch-down PCR with TRB-A/B primers amplified rearranged V-D-J TRB sequences. TCRdb re-derived calls from the multiplex PCR reads in MiXCR, one entry per CDR3 protein. The sample shows about 10,000 distinct CDR3 sequences, more than 30% of them seen only once. Sequencing was performed on blood. Source of these receptors: a human donor in good health.

The chain combines TRBV19 with TRBJ2-5, with 8 bases lining up with TRBD1. V was clipped by 5 bases and J by 2 bases; unmatched bases: 13. The CDR3 totals 17 residues. Germline V CDR1 and CDR2: LNHDA, SQIVND (reference sequence). CDR3 DNA sequence: TGTGCCAGTAGTCCCCACCGCGGACAGGGCGGTCAAGAGACCCAGTACTTC. Protein sequence: CASSPHRGQGGQETQYF.

The rearrangement uses TRBV5-4 and TRBJ2-3, with a tentative D call TRBD1 (5 bases). V lost 2 bases and J lost 1, with 8 bases in between. Looked up from germline, CDR1 is SGHNT and CDR2 is YYREEE (reference sequence). The CDR3 covers 14 residues. As DNA, the CDR3 is TGTGCCAGCAGCTTCCAAGGGGGCACAGATACGCAGTATTTT. It translates to CASSFQGGTDTQYF.

This clonotype has only one observation. The chain links TRBV18 to TRBJ1-2; D is unclear. Germline loops: CDR1 KGHSH, CDR2 LQKENI. The CDR3 loop spans 14 amino acids. V dropped 3 bases and J dropped 2 bases, with 10 bases sitting between them. The CDR3 DNA reads TGTGCCAGCTCACCTAGGGAGGCAAACTATGGCTACACCTTC. This sequence encodes CASSPREANYGYTF.

This clonotype has only a few counts. This CDR3 reads CASTWYQETQYF. The DNA for the CDR3 is TGTGCCAGCACATGGTACCAAGAGACCCAGTACTTC. The J gene is TRBJ2-5, the V gene TRBV7-9; D gene ambiguous. Trimming removed 7 bases at V and 0 bases at J, with 6 bases between. Germline lookup yields CDR1 SEHNR and CDR2 FQNEAQ (reference sequence). This CDR3 spans 12 amino acids.

In the case of this clonotype: At one end, the junction sequence differs from germline, possibly due to a read error. J is TRBJ1-4 and V is TRBV6-5; D ambiguous. This CDR3 region has 17 residues. Germline CDR1 reads MNHEY; CDR2 reads SVGAGI. CDR3 protein: CASSYSMTFATTEKLFF. For the CDR3, the DNA is TGTGCCAGCAGTTACTCGATGACGTTTGCAACTACTGAAAAACTGTTTTTT.

The table lists this clonotype with a few counts. The V and J genes are TRBV27 and TRBJ2-1; TRBD2 agrees at 7 bases. Germline assignment: CDR1 MNHEY and CDR2 SMNVEV (reference sequence). Unmatched junction bases numbered 5, after V lost 6 bases and J lost 0 bases. The CDR3 covers 15 residues. DNA for the CDR3: TGTGCCAGCAGCTTCGGGGAGGGCTCCTACAATGAGCAGTTCTTC. Amino acid sequence: CASSFGEGSYNEQFF.

The chain couples TRBV6-1 to TRBJ1-1, with TRBD1 as a possible D gene (5 bases). Trimming removed 0 bases at V and 1 base at J, with 9 bases between. CDR3 size: 15 residues. Germline V CDR1 and CDR2: MNHNS, SASEGT. The CDR3 bases are TGTGCCAGCAGTGAAGCGCTGGGGGGGAACACTGAAGCTTTCTTT. This gives the protein CASSEALGGNTEAFF.

By sample fraction, this clonotype is medium-sized. The rearrangement uses TRBV29-1 and TRBJ1-4, with D unclear. CDR3 length: 13 amino acids. Trimming left V 4 bases short and J 0 bases short, with 6 bases between. Germline V CDR1 and CDR2: SQVTM, ANQGSEA. The CDR3 loop is CSVVGATNEKLFF. CDR3 nucleotide sequence: TGCAGCGTTGTTGGAGCAACTAATGAAAAACTGTTTTTT.

This clonotype was counted between two and nine times. The chain recombines TRBV27 with TRBJ2-5; the D is unclear. The germline V gene encodes CDR1 MNHEY and CDR2 SMNVEV (reference sequence). V was trimmed by 5 bases and J by 4 bases, leaving 14 bases between them. The length of the CDR3 is 14 residues. The DNA for the CDR3 is TGTGCCAGCAGTCCCCGGAGCCCCAGAGAGACCCAGTACTTC. Translating gives CASSPRSPRETQYF.

The rearrangement joins TRBV19 to TRBJ2-1; 10 bases map to TRBD1. The V and J ends lost 5 bases and 9 bases, in that order; junction bases with no gene match: 13. The germline V gene has CDR1 LNHDA and CDR2 SQIVND (reference sequence). CDR3 length: 16 amino acids. The CDR3: CASSQETGGHGGEQFF. The DNA of the CDR3 is TGTGCCAGTAGTCAGGAGACAGGGGGCCATGGGGGTGAGCAGTTCTTC.

V and J are TRBV12-3 or TRBV12-4 and TRBJ2-1; D ambiguous. CDR3 size: 13 residues. Trimming shortened V by 3 bases and J by 4 bases, and 7 bases separated the two germline ends. The CDR3 DNA reads as TGTGCCAGCAGTTTTGGTAGATACAATGAGCAGTTCTTC. As protein: CASSFGRYNEQFF.

This chain connects TRBV27 to TRBJ1-1; the D gene is possibly TRBD1 (5 bases). The CDR3 has 15 amino acids. CDR1 and CDR2 from the germline V gene are MNHEY and SMNVEV (reference sequence). Deletions cut 6 bases from V and 1 base from J, with 15 bases between. The CDR3 nucleotides are TGTGCCAGCAGGTATATGGTAGGGGAGAACACTGAAGCTTTCTTT. Translated, it gives CASRYMVGENTEAFF.

Points on this clonotype: The junction departs from the called germline gene at one end, perhaps through a read error. The chain recombines TRBV30 with TRBJ1-4, with D possibly TRBD1 on 6 matching bases. Germline V gene lookup returns CDR1 GTSNPN and CDR2 SVGIG (reference sequence). The CDR3 spans 16 residues. CDR3 sequence (DNA): TGTGCCTGGAGTGGGGGGGGCGCCCCTGGTTATAAAAAACAGTTTTTT. Its translation is CAWSGGGAPGYKKQFF. Filled out from reference TRBV30 and TRBJ1-4, the complete variable domain reads SQTIHQWPATLVQPVGSPLSLECTVEGTSNPNLYWYRQAAGRGLQLLFYSVGIGQISSEVPQNLSASRPQDRQFILSSKKLLLSDSGFYLCAWSGGGAPGYKKQFFGSGTQLSVL.

This clonotype is termed medium-sized. The V gene is TRBV29-1, the J gene TRBJ2-1; a possible D gene is TRBD2 (5 bases). The CDR3 is 18 amino acids. Trimming took 6 bases from V and 0 from J, leaving 24 bases between them. In germline, CDR1 is SQVTM, CDR2 ANQGSEA. The CDR3 bases are TGCAGCGTCCTGCCCTTTCTAGAGGGAGAAGGCTCCTACAATGAGCAGTTCTTC. It encodes CSVLPFLEGEGSYNEQFF.